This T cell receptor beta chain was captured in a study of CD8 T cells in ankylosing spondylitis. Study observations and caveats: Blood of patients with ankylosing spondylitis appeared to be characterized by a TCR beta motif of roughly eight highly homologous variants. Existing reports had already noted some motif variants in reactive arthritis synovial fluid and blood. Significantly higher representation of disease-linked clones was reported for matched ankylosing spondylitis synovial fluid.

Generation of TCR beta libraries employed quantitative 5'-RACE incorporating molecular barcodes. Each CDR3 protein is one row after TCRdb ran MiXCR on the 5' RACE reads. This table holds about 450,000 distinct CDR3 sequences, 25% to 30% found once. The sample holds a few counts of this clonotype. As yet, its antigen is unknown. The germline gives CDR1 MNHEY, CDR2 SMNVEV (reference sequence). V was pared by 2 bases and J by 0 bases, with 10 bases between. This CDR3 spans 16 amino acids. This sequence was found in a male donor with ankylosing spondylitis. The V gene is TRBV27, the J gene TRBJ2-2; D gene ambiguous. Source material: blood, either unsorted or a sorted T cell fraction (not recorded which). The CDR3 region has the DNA TGTGCCAGCAGTTTAATCGCGGCCCCGAACACCGGGGAGCTGTTTTTT. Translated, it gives CASSLIAAPNTGELFF.